This is a list of T cell receptor beta chains from one sample in a study of cytomegalovirus exposure and HLA in healthy donors. Sequencing was performed with immunoSEQ multiplex PCR; in TCRdb, only in-frame clones are kept and a portion is missing. The sample shows 150,000 to 200,000 clones, approximately 80% of them seen only once. The specimen sequenced was PBMCs. The receptors stem from a woman aged 30 to 39 in good health and CMV-seropositive. Each CDR3 is given with its conserved first and last residue. The order of the fields is V gene, D gene, J gene, clone size, CDR3 DNA, CDR3 protein. D genes are given only for firm matches. Part of the rows lack a size; the others show once, few, many or a class for expanded clones.

v_call: TRBV5-6
d_call: NA
j_call: TRBJ2-7
clone_size: NA
cdr3_nt: TGTGCCAGCAGCTTGGCCTGGGGACTTCCCTACGAGCAGTACTTC
cdr3_aa: CASSLAWGLPYEQYF

v_call: TRBV19
d_call: TRBD1
j_call: TRBJ1-1
clone_size: NA
cdr3_nt: TGTGCCAGTAGAGACAGGGGGGACACTGAAGCTTTCTTT
cdr3_aa: CASRDRGDTEAFF

v_call: TRBV5-6
d_call: NA
j_call: TRBJ2-3
clone_size: NA
cdr3_nt: TGTGCCAGCAGCTTTGAGGGTTGGACAGATACGCAGTATTTT
cdr3_aa: CASSFEGWTDTQYF

v_call: TRBV28
d_call: TRBD2
j_call: TRBJ2-5
clone_size: NA
cdr3_nt: TGTGCCATCAACCGGGGGAGGGAAGAGACCCAGTACTTC
cdr3_aa: CAINRGREETQYF

v_call: TRBV4-1
d_call: NA
j_call: TRBJ1-5
clone_size: few
cdr3_nt: TGCGCCAGCAGCCAAGGGAACAGCCTACAGCCCCAGCATTTT
cdr3_aa: CASSQGNSLQPQHF

v_call: TRBV25-1
d_call: TRBD1
j_call: TRBJ1-2
clone_size: few
cdr3_nt: TGTGCCAGCAGTGCGAAAGGACAGGGAGGCTATGGCTACACCTTC
cdr3_aa: CASSAKGQGGYGYTF

v_call: TRBV7-2
d_call: NA
j_call: TRBJ2-7
clone_size: few
cdr3_nt: TGTGCCAGCAGCTTAGCCTCCATGGGGGGAGAAGACTACGAGCAGTACTTC
cdr3_aa: CASSLASMGGEDYEQYF

v_call: TRBV30
d_call: NA
j_call: TRBJ2-2
clone_size: NA
cdr3_nt: TGTGCCTGGAGTCGGAGTACCGGGGAGCTGTTTTTT
cdr3_aa: CAWSRSTGELFF

v_call: TRBV30
d_call: TRBD2
j_call: TRBJ2-5
clone_size: NA
cdr3_nt: TGTGCCTGGAGCCCTAGCGGGAGGCTGGGGGAGACCCAGTACTTC
cdr3_aa: CAWSPSGRLGETQYF

v_call: TRBV30
d_call: TRBD1
j_call: TRBJ1-6
clone_size: NA
cdr3_nt: TGTGCCTGCTCGGGGACAGGGGGTATCTCACCCCTCCACTTT
cdr3_aa: CACSGTGGISPLHF

v_call: TRBV2
d_call: NA
j_call: TRBJ2-2
clone_size: few
cdr3_nt: TGTGCCAGCAGTCAAGGGACACTGAACACCGGGGAGCTGTTTTTT
cdr3_aa: CASSQGTLNTGELFF

v_call: TRBV19
d_call: NA
j_call: TRBJ1-3
clone_size: few
cdr3_nt: TGTGCCAGTAAAGGAAACTATCGAGGTGGAAACACCATATATTTT
cdr3_aa: CASKGNYRGGNTIYF

v_call: TRBV28
d_call: NA
j_call: TRBJ1-3
clone_size: once
cdr3_nt: TGTGCCAGCAGAGGGGCCTCTGGAAACACCATATATTTT
cdr3_aa: CASRGASGNTIYF

v_call: TRBV7-9
d_call: TRBD2
j_call: TRBJ2-1
clone_size: NA
cdr3_nt: TGTGCCAGCAGCCCGGGACTAGCGGGACATGAGCAGTTCTTC
cdr3_aa: CASSPGLAGHEQFF

v_call: TRBV4-3
d_call: TRBD2
j_call: TRBJ2-7
clone_size: NA
cdr3_nt: TGCGCCAGCAGCCAAGGCCCTAGCGGGAGTTACGAGCAGTACTTC
cdr3_aa: CASSQGPSGSYEQYF

v_call: TRBV27
d_call: TRBD1
j_call: TRBJ2-7
clone_size: NA
cdr3_nt: TGTGCCAGCAGTTTATCCGGACAGGGGAGCTACGAGCAGTACTTC
cdr3_aa: CASSLSGQGSYEQYF

v_call: TRBV30
d_call: TRBD1
j_call: TRBJ1-6
clone_size: NA
cdr3_nt: TGTGCCTGGAGTTTTACCGGGACAGGGGACTCACCCCTCCACTTT
cdr3_aa: CAWSFTGTGDSPLHF

v_call: TRBV5-4
d_call: TRBD2
j_call: TRBJ2-6
clone_size: NA
cdr3_nt: TGTGCCAGCAGCTCTACCGGGAGGGCCAGCTCTGGGGCCAACGTCCTGACTTTC
cdr3_aa: CASSSTGRASSGANVLTF

v_call: TRBV25-1
d_call: TRBD1
j_call: TRBJ2-7
clone_size: once
cdr3_nt: TGTGCCAGCAGTAGACAAGGGGGCCACTACGAGCAGTACTTC
cdr3_aa: CASSRQGGHYEQYF

v_call: TRBV11-2
d_call: NA
j_call: TRBJ2-3
clone_size: NA
cdr3_nt: TGTGCCAGCAGCGAGCCGGGCCTAGGGACTACAGATACGCAGTATTTT
cdr3_aa: CASSEPGLGTTDTQYF

v_call: TRBV27
d_call: NA
j_call: TRBJ2-5
clone_size: NA
cdr3_nt: TGTGCCAGCAGTCCACGCCCCACAAGTAAAGAGACCCAGTACTTC
cdr3_aa: CASSPRPTSKETQYF

v_call: TRBV5-4
d_call: NA
j_call: TRBJ1-1
clone_size: few
cdr3_nt: TGTGCCAGCAGCTTGGGAGGCGGAAACACTGAAGCTTTCTTT
cdr3_aa: CASSLGGGNTEAFF

v_call: TRBV27
d_call: NA
j_call: TRBJ2-1
clone_size: NA
cdr3_nt: TGTGCCAGCAGTTTAGAGGTGTCCTACAATGAGCAGTTCTTC
cdr3_aa: CASSLEVSYNEQFF

v_call: TRBV6-4
d_call: TRBD1
j_call: TRBJ2-1
clone_size: few
cdr3_nt: TGTGCCAGCAGACGAGAGGGGACAGGGCCCAATGAGCAGTTCTTC
cdr3_aa: CASRREGTGPNEQFF

v_call: TRBV12-5
d_call: NA
j_call: TRBJ1-4
clone_size: NA
cdr3_nt: TGTGCTAGTGGTGCGAATAATGAAAAACTGTTTTTT
cdr3_aa: CASGANNEKLFF

v_call: TRBV6-1
d_call: NA
j_call: TRBJ1-2
clone_size: NA
cdr3_nt: TGTGCCAGCACCAAGAACGTCCGGAGAGGTCATGGCTACACCTTC
cdr3_aa: CASTKNVRRGHGYTF

v_call: TRBV5-5
d_call: NA
j_call: TRBJ2-7
clone_size: NA
cdr3_nt: TGTGCCAGCAGCCGGGATCCTTACGAGCAGTACTTC
cdr3_aa: CASSRDPYEQYF

v_call: TRBV2
d_call: NA
j_call: TRBJ1-4
clone_size: NA
cdr3_nt: TGTGCCAGCAGTGAAGATGGCAAATGGCAAACTAATGAAAAACTGTTTTTT
cdr3_aa: CASSEDGKWQTNEKLFF

v_call: TRBV7-9
d_call: NA
j_call: TRBJ2-7
clone_size: NA
cdr3_nt: TGTGCCAGCAGCTTAGGGGGAGAAAGATCCTACGAGCAGTACTTC
cdr3_aa: CASSLGGERSYEQYF

v_call: TRBV27
d_call: NA
j_call: TRBJ2-3
clone_size: NA
cdr3_nt: TGTGCCAGCAGTTTTCGCGGGGCACTTTACACAGATACGCAGTATTTT
cdr3_aa: CASSFRGALYTDTQYF

v_call: TRBV4-1
d_call: NA
j_call: TRBJ2-1
clone_size: NA
cdr3_nt: TGCGCCAGCAGCCAAGATCTCAGGGGATGGGGCAATGAGCAGTTCTTC
cdr3_aa: CASSQDLRGWGNEQFF

v_call: TRBV5-4
d_call: TRBD1
j_call: TRBJ1-1
clone_size: NA
cdr3_nt: TGTGCCAGCAGCTCCCGGGACAGGGCCACTGAAGCTTTCTTT
cdr3_aa: CASSSRDRATEAFF

v_call: TRBV5-6
d_call: TRBD1
j_call: TRBJ2-3
clone_size: NA
cdr3_nt: TGTGCCAGCAGCTTGATCTACAGGGGAGCCACAGATACGCAGTATTTT
cdr3_aa: CASSLIYRGATDTQYF

v_call: TRBV14
d_call: NA
j_call: TRBJ2-7
clone_size: NA
cdr3_nt: TGTGCCAGCAGCCGGGACTCCTACCCCTTCCCCTACGAGCAGTACTTC
cdr3_aa: CASSRDSYPFPYEQYF

v_call: TRBV6-5
d_call: NA
j_call: TRBJ2-6
clone_size: NA
cdr3_nt: TGTGCCAGCAGTTTCGAGGGGAGGGGGGCCAACGTCCTGACTTTC
cdr3_aa: CASSFEGRGANVLTF

v_call: TRBV2
d_call: TRBD2
j_call: TRBJ2-3
clone_size: NA
cdr3_nt: TGTGCCAGCAGCGCTCAACTGGGACTAGCGGGGACCACAGATACGCAGTATTTT
cdr3_aa: CASSAQLGLAGTTDTQYF

v_call: TRBV18
d_call: TRBD1
j_call: TRBJ1-5
clone_size: NA
cdr3_nt: TGTGCCAGCTCCTCCGGGACAGGCTCGGATCAGCCCCAGCATTTT
cdr3_aa: CASSSGTGSDQPQHF

v_call: TRBV2
d_call: TRBD1
j_call: TRBJ1-4
clone_size: NA
cdr3_nt: TGTGCCAGCAAGACGGACAGGATTTTTGAAAAACTGTTTTTT
cdr3_aa: CASKTDRIFEKLFF

v_call: TRBV5-6
d_call: TRBD2
j_call: TRBJ2-7
clone_size: NA
cdr3_nt: TGTGCCAGCAGCATCCTAGCGGGAGGGTTCTCCGAGCAGTACTTC
cdr3_aa: CASSILAGGFSEQYF

v_call: TRBV5-1
d_call: NA
j_call: TRBJ1-4
clone_size: NA
cdr3_nt: TGCGCCAGCAGCTTGGAGGACAGAAAAAAACTGTTTTTT
cdr3_aa: CASSLEDRKKLFF

v_call: TRBV30
d_call: NA
j_call: TRBJ2-3
clone_size: NA
cdr3_nt: TGTGCCAGAGACCGGGACTGGGACACAGATACGCAGTATTTT
cdr3_aa: CARDRDWDTDTQYF

v_call: TRBV5-4
d_call: TRBD1
j_call: TRBJ1-4
clone_size: few
cdr3_nt: TGTGCCAGCAGCCTGGGACAGGGTGCGGAAAAACTGTTTTTT
cdr3_aa: CASSLGQGAEKLFF

v_call: TRBV23-1
d_call: NA
j_call: TRBJ1-5
clone_size: NA
cdr3_nt: TGCGCCAGCAGCCCCGAATTGACAGGAGTTAATCAGCCCCAGCATTTT
cdr3_aa: CASSPELTGVNQPQHF